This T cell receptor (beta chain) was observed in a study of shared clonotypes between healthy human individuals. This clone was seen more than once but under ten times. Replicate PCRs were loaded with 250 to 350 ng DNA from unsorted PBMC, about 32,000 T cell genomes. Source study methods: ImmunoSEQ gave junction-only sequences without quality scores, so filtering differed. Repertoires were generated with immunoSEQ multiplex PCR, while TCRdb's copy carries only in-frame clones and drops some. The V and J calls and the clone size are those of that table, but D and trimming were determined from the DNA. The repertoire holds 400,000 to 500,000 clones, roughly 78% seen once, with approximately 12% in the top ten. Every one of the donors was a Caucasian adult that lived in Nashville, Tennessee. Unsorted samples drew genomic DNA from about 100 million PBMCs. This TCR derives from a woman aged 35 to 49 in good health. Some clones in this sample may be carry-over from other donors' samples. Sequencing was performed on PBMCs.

The CDR3 nucleotides are TGTGCCTGGAGCGATCAGCACACTGAAGCTTTCTTT. Its translation: CAWSDQHTEAFF. The chain is built from TRBV30 and TRBJ1-1; no reliable D call. Germline CDR1 and CDR2: GTSNPN and SVGIG (reference sequence). The length of the CDR3 is 12 residues. Between the trimmed V and J ends, which lost 3 bases and 3 bases, there was a span of 8 bases.